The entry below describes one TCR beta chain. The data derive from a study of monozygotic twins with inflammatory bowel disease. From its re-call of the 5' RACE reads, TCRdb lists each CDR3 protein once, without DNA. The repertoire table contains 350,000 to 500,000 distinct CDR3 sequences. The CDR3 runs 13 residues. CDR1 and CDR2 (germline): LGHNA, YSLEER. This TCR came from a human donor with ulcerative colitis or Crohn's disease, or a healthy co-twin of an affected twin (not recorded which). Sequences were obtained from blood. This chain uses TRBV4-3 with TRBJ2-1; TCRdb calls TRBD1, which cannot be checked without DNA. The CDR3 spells CASSQVGDGEQFF.